This T cell receptor (beta chain) was captured by sequencing in a study of regulatory T cells in long-lasting Graves disease. Study-wide findings and caveats: When disease was persistent, TRBV28, TRBJ1-2 and TRBJ2-5 were the favored segments.

Construction of the TCR beta libraries employed iRepertoire HTBI primers in conjunction with Arm-PCR of CDR3 regions. Original processing notes: Across samples, more than 55 TRBV and more than twelve TRBJ segments were found. One entry per CDR3 protein, called by TCRdb with MiXCR from the multiplex PCR reads. These V and J calls originate from TCRdb's pipeline instead of the authors' own analysis. The sample gives 400,000 to 650,000 distinct CDR3 sequences, more than 15% of which show up once; roughly 25% is in the top ten. Many counts were recorded for this clonotype. Its target is not known. Documented time point: newly diagnosed GD, antithyroid drugs for less than 3 months. Making the TCR library involved RNA that had been extracted from PBMCs. Germline CDR1 and CDR2: DFQATT and SNEGSKA (reference sequence). Trimming stripped 5 bases from V and 3 bases from J, with 16 bases between. The CDR3 loop spans 14 amino acids.

These same records also appear under a second study, on T cells in Graves' hyperthyroidism and ophthalmopathy. That source reports: Recently diagnosed hyperthyroidism of less than 2 months' duration affected patients aged 18 to 65. During a first-round RT-PCR of the TCR CDR3, the HTBI primer set was used.

This chain connects TRBV20-1 to TRBJ1-1; TRBD1 is a possible D gene (5 bases). The TCR originated in a woman between 40 and 65 years old with Graves disease. The sample was peripheral blood mononuclear cells (PBMCs), taken at new diagnosis, from a patient treated with antithyroid drugs. CDR3 DNA sequence: TGCAGTGCTCCCCTTCGGGGGACGCACACTGAAGCTTTCTTT. This encodes CSAPLRGTHTEAFF.